These T cell receptor beta chains were read from a single sample in a study of cytomegalovirus exposure and HLA in healthy donors. Only in-frame clones appear in the TCRdb table, and some are missing; sequencing was by immunoSEQ multiplex PCR. The top ten clones hold roughly 16% of a sample with 200,000 or so clones, over 60% of them seen once. Material: PBMCs. The receptors shown here come from a man in his forties in good health and CMV-seronegative. Both conserved end residues are trimmed from each CDR3. Fields, in order: V gene, CDR3 protein.

TRBV18 | ASSPPGFSNQPQH
TRBV7-8 | ASSPPGGQVTGELF
TRBV7-2 | ASRITRGTDTQY
TRBV27 | ASSLSGGQGVGKNIQY
TRBV21-1 | ASSTPRTSGFYEQY
TRBV7-2 | ASSFSGGPYTDTQY
TRBV5-6 | ASSFSRGAGVEYEQF
TRBV7-9 | SSSPGQGSYNSPLH
TRBV6-5 | ASSTPGQGALGYT
TRBV7-9 | ASSFISSGGNNEQF
TRBV13 | ASSLGPGRGNYGYT
TRBV25-1 | ASSLTEYNEQF
TRBV11-2 | ASSLGYGLAGGTDTQY
TRBV5-4 | ASSLMSGVTEAF
TRBV6-6 | ASSYPGGVEEKLF
TRBV9 | ASSGRDREDYEQY
TRBV6-6 | ASSYKSGRTNEQY
TRBV28 | ASSLDSNQPQH
TRBV4-1 | ASSQEGSGIPQPQH
TRBV30 | AWRTDTEAF
TRBV14 | ASSQIKGSNTGELF
TRBV7-9 | ASSLGGRGGYT
TRBV5-1 | ASSSTGGAYEQY
TRBV15 | ATSRSRETQY
TRBV6-1 | ASSESRNTEAF
TRBV6-5 | ASRPPGGYGYT
TRBV11-2 | ASSLGLGHETQY
TRBV2 | ASRETGYAEAF
TRBV4-3 | ASSQDRTGGYYGYT
TRBV7-2 | ASSLVRGTSTDTQY
TRBV13 | ASSLDAGWNGNTIY
TRBV27 | ASSLSLSQPQH
TRBV5-6 | ASSPVRGGKGKNIQY
TRBV6-6 | ASTNYAGTGELF
TRBV6-1 | ASSRLAGGYNEQF
TRBV15 | ATADSGTRHEKLF
TRBV7-9 | ASSLLAGVPTGELF
TRBV11-2 | ASSSDTGELF
TRBV19 | ASSYLAGGPTDEQY
TRBV2 | ASWRQGLVDGQY
TRBV27 | ASSLRLAEDGELF
TRBV2 | ASSADRGYTDTQY
TRBV9 | ASSGTSGNEQF
TRBV5-1 | ASSEDRGLDEQF
TRBV5-1 | ASSPDRVGSGQPQH
TRBV4-2 | ASSQEAGDGYT
TRBV7-2 | ASSLAGGRREQY
TRBV9 | ASSVGNRGTDTQY
TRBV11-2 | ASSFSGSRTGELF
TRBV16 | ASSQRQGASHRYEQY
TRBV10-2 | ASSESYAKETQY
TRBV28 | ASSLPVGSADDEQF
TRBV6-6 | ASSYGFGENGYT
TRBV2 | ASSSLSGSNTGELF
TRBV6-5 | ASSYSGGGTYEQY